This TCR beta chain stems from a study of blood T cell repertoires in COVID-19. As for the study in general: Samples of COVID-19 (acute and convalescent) were obtained from the United States, Italy and Spain. In each case, the material was cDNA or gDNA derived from T cells, B-cell-depleted T cells, or PBMCs.

This clone was found a few times. Authors' analysis steps: Amplification with reference gene primers provided the estimates of nucleated cell counts. The data were produced by immunoSEQ multiplex PCR, yet TCRdb's version contains in-frame clones alone and is incomplete. D and trimming were read from the DNA, whereas the V and J calls and clone size are those reported in that table. The sample has 150,000 to 180,000 clones, roughly 80% seen once. The CDR3 has 12 residues. Germline CDR1 is LGHNA and CDR2 is YNFKEQ. Trimming removed 5 bases at V and 7 bases at J, with 12 bases between. The origin of this receptor is a woman aged 80 or over with acute or convalescent COVID-19. Sequenced material: peripheral blood. V gene TRBV4-2 combines with J gene TRBJ2-7; D possibly corresponds to TRBD1 (7 bases). The CDR3 nucleotides are TGTGCCAGCAGCATTCAGGGGGGTGAGCAGTACTTC. Residues: CASSIQGGEQYF.